The clone carrying this TCR beta chain has only a few counts. Its target is not known. The data derive from a study of T cells and Merkel cell carcinoma outcomes. Study observations and caveats: Reportedly, T-cell repertoire with density predicts Merkel cell carcinoma outcomes.

Repertoires were generated with immunoSEQ multiplex PCR, while TCRdb's copy carries only in-frame clones and drops some. The sample includes approximately 6,400 clones, under 80% of them seen just once. There are 13 residues in the CDR3. V shed 2 bases and J shed 5 bases, with 10 bases lying between them. CDR1 SGHTA and CDR2 FQGNSA come from the germline V gene. The chain employs TRBV7-2 and TRBJ2-7, with D possibly matching TRBD2 (6 bases). Sequencing was carried out using tumor tissue from Merkel cell carcinoma. This TCR came from a human donor with Merkel cell carcinoma. Some clones in this sample may be carry-over from other donors' samples. The CDR3 reads CASSLKGGHEQYF. For the CDR3, the DNA is TGTGCCAGCAGCTTAAAGGGAGGCCACGAGCAGTACTTC.